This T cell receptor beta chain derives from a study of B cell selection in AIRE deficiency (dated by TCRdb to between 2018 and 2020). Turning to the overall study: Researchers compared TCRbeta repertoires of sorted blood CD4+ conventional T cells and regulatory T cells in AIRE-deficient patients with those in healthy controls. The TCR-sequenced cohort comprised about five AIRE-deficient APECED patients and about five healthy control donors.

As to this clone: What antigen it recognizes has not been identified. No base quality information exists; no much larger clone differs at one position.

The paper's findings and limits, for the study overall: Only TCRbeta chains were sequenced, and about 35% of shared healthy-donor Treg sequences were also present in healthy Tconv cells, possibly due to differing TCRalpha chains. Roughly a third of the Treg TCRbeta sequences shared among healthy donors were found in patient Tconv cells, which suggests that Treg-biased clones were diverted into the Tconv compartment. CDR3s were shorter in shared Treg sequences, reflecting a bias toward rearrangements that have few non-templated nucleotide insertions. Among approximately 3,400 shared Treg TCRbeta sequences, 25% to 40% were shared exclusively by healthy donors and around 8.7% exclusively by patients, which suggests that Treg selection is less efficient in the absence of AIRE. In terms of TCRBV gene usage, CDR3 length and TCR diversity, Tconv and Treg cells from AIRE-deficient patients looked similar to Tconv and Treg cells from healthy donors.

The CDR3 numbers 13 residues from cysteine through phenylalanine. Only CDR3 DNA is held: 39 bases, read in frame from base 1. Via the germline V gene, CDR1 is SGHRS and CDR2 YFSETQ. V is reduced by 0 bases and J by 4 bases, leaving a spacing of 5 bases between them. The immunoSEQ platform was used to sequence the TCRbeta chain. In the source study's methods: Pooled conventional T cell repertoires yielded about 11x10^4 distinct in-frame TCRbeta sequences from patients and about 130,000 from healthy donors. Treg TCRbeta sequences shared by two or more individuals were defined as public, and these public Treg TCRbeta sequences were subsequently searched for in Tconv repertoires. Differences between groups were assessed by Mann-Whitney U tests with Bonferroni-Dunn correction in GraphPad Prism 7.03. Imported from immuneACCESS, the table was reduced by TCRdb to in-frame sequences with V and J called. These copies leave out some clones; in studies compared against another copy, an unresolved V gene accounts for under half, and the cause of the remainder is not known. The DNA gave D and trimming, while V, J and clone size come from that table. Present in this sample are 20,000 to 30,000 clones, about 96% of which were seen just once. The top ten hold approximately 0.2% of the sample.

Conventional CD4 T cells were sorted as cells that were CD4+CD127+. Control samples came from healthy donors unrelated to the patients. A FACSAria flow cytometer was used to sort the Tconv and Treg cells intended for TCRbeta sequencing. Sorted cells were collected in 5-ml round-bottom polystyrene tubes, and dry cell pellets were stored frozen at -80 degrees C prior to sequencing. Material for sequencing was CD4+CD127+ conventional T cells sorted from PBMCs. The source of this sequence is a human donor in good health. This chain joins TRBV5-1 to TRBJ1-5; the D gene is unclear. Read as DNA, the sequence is TGCGCCAGCAGCTTGGTCCCGAATCAGCCCCAGCATTTT. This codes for CASSLVPNQPQHF. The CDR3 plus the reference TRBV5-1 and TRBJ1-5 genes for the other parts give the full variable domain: KAGVTQTPRYLIKTRGQQVTLSCSPISGHRSVSWYQQTPGQGLQFLFEYFSETQRNKGNFPGRFSGRQFSNSRSEMNVSTLELGDSALYLCASSLVPNQPQHFGDGTRLSIL.